Listed here are 9 T cell receptor beta chains from one sample, sequenced in a study of cytomegalovirus exposure and HLA in healthy donors. The study ran its PCR with 60 Vbeta and 13 Jbeta primers. The protocol was immunoSEQ multiplex PCR, while the TCRdb copy is restricted to in-frame clones and leaves out a portion. Among around 150,000 clones listed, 65% to 80% were seen once. The sequencing sample was made of PBMCs. The receptors stem from a woman in her forties or fifties in good health and CMV-seropositive.

The V and J genes are TRBV5-1 and TRBJ2-7; 8 bases fit TRBD1. Germline V CDR1 and CDR2: SGHRS, YFSETQ. The CDR3 contains 14 residues. J lost 3 bases, V lost 4 bases, and 6 bases had no gene match. The CDR3 DNA sequence: TGCGCCAGCAGCGGGGGGACAGGAGACTACGAGCAGTACTTC. Translated, it gives CASSGGTGDYEQYF.

This clone was picked up a small number of times. J is TRBJ1-1 and V is TRBV18; 7 positions agree with TRBD1. V gave up 6 bases and J gave up 1 base; unmatched junction bases: 5. The CDR3 runs 14 residues. Looked up from germline, CDR1 is KGHSH and CDR2 is LQKENI. CDR3 amino acids: CASSTGQSNTEAFF. The CDR3 DNA is TGTGCCAGCTCGACGGGACAGTCGAACACTGAAGCTTTCTTT.

This chain links TRBV29-1 with TRBJ1-2, with D perhaps TRBD1 (6 bases). CDR3 length: 12 residues. V was cut by 6 bases and J by 6 bases, with 14 bases left in between. The germline gives CDR1 SQVTM, CDR2 ANQGSEA. The CDR3 nucleotides are TGCAGCGTCGACCCAACAGGGAATGGCTACACCTTC. Amino acid sequence: CSVDPTGNGYTF.

The chain carries TRBV7-2 and TRBJ2-1; 9 nucleotides line up with TRBD2. Germline V gene lookup returns CDR1 SGHTA and CDR2 FQGNSA. The V gene end was trimmed by 5 bases and the J gene end by 8 bases; junction bases not matched to a gene: 10. The CDR3 spans 15 residues. The CDR3 region is CASSPSGGLLDEQFF. For the CDR3, the DNA is TGTGCCAGCAGCCCCAGCGGGGGGCTTCTTGATGAGCAGTTCTTC. The complete variable domain, with remaining parts taken from reference TRBV7-2 and TRBJ2-1, reads GAGVSQSPSNKVTEKGKDVELRCDPISGHTALYWYRQSLGQGLEFLIYFQGNSAPDKSGLPSDRFSAERTGGSVSTLTIQRTQQEDSAVYLCASSPSGGLLDEQFFGPGTRLTVL.

The V and J genes are TRBV19 and TRBJ1-5, with TRBD1 identical over 7 bases. Germline CDR1 and CDR2: LNHDA and SQIVND (reference sequence). Losses at the gene ends were 7 bases for V and 6 bases for J; bases not matched to a gene: 9. The CDR3 runs to 14 residues. The CDR3 loop is CASNDYRGGQPQHF. The CDR3 DNA reads as TGTGCCAGTAATGACTACAGGGGCGGTCAGCCCCAGCATTTT.

The V gene is TRBV7-2, the J gene TRBJ2-2; 8 bases line up with TRBD1. In germline, CDR1 is SGHTA, CDR2 FQGNSA. The CDR3 is 15 amino acids. J was trimmed by 3 bases and V by 4 bases; bases with no gene match: 4. In DNA form, the CDR3 reads TGTGCCAGCAGCTCAACAGGGGGGTACACCGGGGAGCTGTTTTTT. Its protein product is CASSSTGGYTGELFF.

This clone showed up just a few times. The chain combines TRBV6-5 with TRBJ2-2; TRBD2 agrees at 7 bases. The V gene's germline CDR1 is MNHEY and CDR2 SVGAGI. The CDR3 runs 15 residues. J gave up 0 bases and V 8 bases, and 6 bases lay outside the gene matches. CDR3 loop: CASGRGQANTGELFF. As DNA, the CDR3 is TGTGCCAGCGGGAGGGGTCAGGCGAACACCGGGGAGCTGTTTTTT.

The chain has TRBV5-1 and TRBJ1-2; unclear D gene. The CDR3 has 15 residues. Germline V gene data show CDR1 as SGHRS and CDR2 as YFSETQ. V was clipped by 3 bases and J by 4 bases, with 16 bases between them. This CDR3 reads CASSSGQQTIYGYTF. CDR3 DNA: TGCGCCAGCAGCTCCGGCCAACAGACGATCTATGGCTACACCTTC.

This chain joins TRBV6-5 and TRBJ2-2, with no clear D. CDR1 is MNHEY, CDR2 SVGAGI, per germline. Trimming shortened V by 2 bases and J by 0 bases, and 4 bases separated the two germline ends. This CDR3 spans 14 amino acids. The DNA of the CDR3 is TGTGCCAGCAGTTACAATACGAACACCGGGGAGCTGTTTTTT. This gives the protein CASSYNTNTGELFF.